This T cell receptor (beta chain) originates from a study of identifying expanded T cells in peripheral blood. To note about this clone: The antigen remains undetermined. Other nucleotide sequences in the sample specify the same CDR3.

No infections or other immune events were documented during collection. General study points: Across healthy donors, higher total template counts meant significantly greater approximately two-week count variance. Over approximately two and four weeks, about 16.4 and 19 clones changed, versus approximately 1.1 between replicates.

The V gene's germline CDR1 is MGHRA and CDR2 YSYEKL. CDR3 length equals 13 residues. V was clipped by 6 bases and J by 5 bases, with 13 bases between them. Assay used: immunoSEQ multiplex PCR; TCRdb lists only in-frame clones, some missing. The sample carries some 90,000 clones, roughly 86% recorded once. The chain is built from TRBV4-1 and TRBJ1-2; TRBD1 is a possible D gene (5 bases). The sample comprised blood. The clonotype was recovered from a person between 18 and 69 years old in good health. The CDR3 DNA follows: TGCGCCAGCAGGCCAACAGGATTGTATGGCTACACCTTC. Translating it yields CASRPTGLYGYTF.